The present T cell receptor beta chain was sequenced within a study of blood T cell repertoires in COVID-19. Whole-study context: Sample material is recorded as cDNA or gDNA derived from T cells, B-cell-depleted T cells, or PBMCs.

This clone was seen ten or more times. This CDR3 has 13 amino acids. The V end was cut by 4 bases, the J end by 5 bases, with 12 bases between. Germline V CDR1 and CDR2: SGHRS, YFSETQ. TCRdb keeps only in-frame clones here, not all; method: immunoSEQ multiplex PCR. The table has 71,000 or so clones, around 83% seen once; the top ten hold 28%. The sequencing input was peripheral blood. V is TRBV5-1 and J is TRBJ2-5; tentatively, D is TRBD1 (6 bases). This receptor was identified in an older man with acute or convalescent COVID-19. The CDR3 DNA reads as TGCGCCAGCAGCGAGGGACACGGGGAGACCCAGTACTTC. The encoded protein is CASSEGHGETQYF.